Following are 10 T cell receptor beta chains from one sample sequenced in a study of T cell responses to AZD1222 COVID-19 vaccine. The assay was immunoSEQ multiplex PCR, and TCRdb's table has in-frame clones only and misses some. The repertoire holds 100,000 to 150,000 clones, with around 87% as singletons. Source: peripheral blood, taken on day 0 of AZD1222 vaccination. Source of these receptors: an adult in good health.

This clone turned up a few times. The same CDR3 is also encoded by other DNA sequences in this sample. V usage is TRBV28 and J usage is TRBJ1-2; 7 bases map to TRBD1. The CDR3 has 14 residues. Trimming at V came to 3 bases and at J to 3 bases, leaving 4 bases not matched to a gene. The V gene's germline CDR1 is MDHEN and CDR2 SYDVKM. The chain's CDR3 is CASSFRDRHYGYTF. CDR3 bases: TGTGCCAGCAGTTTCAGGGACAGACACTATGGCTACACCTTC.

The DNA of the CDR3 is TGCGCCAGCAGCCTGGCGAGCGGGAGGCCCCTAAGCTCCTACAATGAGCAGTTCTTC. Protein sequence: CASSLASGRPLSSYNEQFF. The chain uses TRBV4-1 and TRBJ2-1; 9 positions agree with TRBD2. CDR3 size: 19 residues. CDR1 MGHRA and CDR2 YSYEKL come from the germline V gene. J lost 0 bases, V lost 4 bases, and 13 bases had no gene match.

The chain joins TRBV9 to TRBJ1-2; 8 positions agree with TRBD1. The CDR3 is 14 amino acids. CDR1 is SGDLS and CDR2 is YYNGEE in the germline V gene. V shed 1 base, J shed 2 bases, and the junction held 1 base outside the gene matches. CDR3 sequence reads: CASSVQGANYGYTF. DNA of the CDR3: TGTGCCAGCAGCGTACAGGGGGCCAACTATGGCTACACCTTC. Full variable domain (missing parts from reference TRBV9 and TRBJ1-2): DSGVTQTPKHLITATGQRVTLRCSPRSGDLSVYWYQQSLDQGLQFLIQYYNGEERAKGNILERFSAQQFPDLHSELNLSSLELGDSALYFCASSVQGANYGYTFGSGTRLTVV.

The genes are TRBV11-2 and TRBJ2-7, with D perhaps TRBD1 (6 bases). Germline V lookup: CDR1 SGHAT, CDR2 FQNNGV. Trimming pared 5 bases from V and 7 bases from J, leaving 21 bases between. The CDR3 sequence is 15 residues long. CDR3 DNA sequence: TGTGCCAGCAGCCAACCCACCGGGACACCGAAGGAGCAGTACTTC. It is translated as CASSQPTGTPKEQYF.

This clone was detected a few times. This chain links TRBV27 with TRBJ1-2, with 9 bases identical to TRBD1. The CDR3 runs 17 residues. V was clipped by 0 bases and J by 8 bases; unmatched bases: 13. Looked up from germline, CDR1 is MNHEY and CDR2 is SMNVEV (reference sequence). The CDR3 nucleotides read TGTGCCAGCAGTTTATCGCCGGGACAGGGCGGGAGACGGGGCTACACCTTC. Residues: CASSLSPGQGGRRGYTF.

The chain couples TRBV29-1 to TRBJ2-1; D could derive from TRBD1 or TRBD2 (5 bases each). This CDR3 comprises 14 residues. The V end lost 3 bases, the J end lost 4 bases, and 13 bases lay between the germline ends. Germline loops: CDR1 SQVTM, CDR2 ANQGSEA. The CDR3 sequence: CSVDWGKGYNEQFF. In DNA, the CDR3 is TGCAGCGTTGATTGGGGGAAGGGGTACAATGAGCAGTTCTTC.

The rearrangement joins TRBV7-2 to TRBJ1-5; no clear D. The V and J ends lost 1 base and 4 bases respectively, with 5 bases between them. Germline V gene sequence: CDR1 SGHTA, CDR2 FQGNSA. This CDR3 contains 13 residues. This chain's CDR3 is CASSLGENQPQHF. CDR3 DNA sequence: TGTGCCAGCAGCTTAGGGGAGAATCAGCCCCAGCATTTT.

The chain has TRBV6-4 and TRBJ1-6; a weak D match, TRBD1 (5 bases). V was shortened by 2 bases and J by 11 bases, with 13 bases between the two germline ends. Germline V gene lookup returns CDR1 MRHNA and CDR2 SNTAGT. The CDR3 totals 14 residues. The CDR3 loop is CASSDRQGGTPLHF. In DNA form, the CDR3 reads TGTGCCAGCAGTGACCGGCAGGGAGGTACACCCCTCCACTTT.

This chain links TRBV10-3 with TRBJ2-1, with 11 nucleotides matching TRBD2. The CDR3 runs 16 residues. Trimming at V came to 3 bases and at J to 5 bases, leaving 6 bases not matched to a gene. Germline CDR1 and CDR2: ENHRY and SYGVKD. CDR3 sequence: CAISERLAGWDNEQFF. The CDR3 DNA reads TGTGCCATCAGTGAACGACTAGCGGGATGGGACAATGAGCAGTTCTTC.

This chain links TRBV18 with TRBJ2-7, with 8 positions matching TRBD1. V was clipped by 4 bases and J by 4 bases; unmatched bases: 6. Germline CDR1 KGHSH, CDR2 LQKENI. The CDR3 consists of 14 residues. The DNA of the CDR3 is TGTGCCAGCTCACGGACAGGGATTACATACGAGCAGTACTTC. Encoded protein: CASSRTGITYEQYF.